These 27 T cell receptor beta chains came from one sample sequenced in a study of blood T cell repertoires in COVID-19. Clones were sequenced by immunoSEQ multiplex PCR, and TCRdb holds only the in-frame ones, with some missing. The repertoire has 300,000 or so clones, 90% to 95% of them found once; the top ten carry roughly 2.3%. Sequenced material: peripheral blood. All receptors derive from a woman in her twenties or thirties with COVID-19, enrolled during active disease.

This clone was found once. The chain's CDR3 is CSVVRDRVGGTEAFF. The CDR3 nucleotides are TGCAGCGTTGTGCGGGACAGGGTCGGCGGCACTGAAGCTTTCTTT. J is TRBJ1-1 and V is TRBV29-1; the match to TRBD1 covers 9 bases. The V gene's germline CDR1 is SQVTM and CDR2 ANQGSEA. Trimming removed 4 bases from V and 4 bases from J; junction bases left unmatched: 10. The CDR3 has 15 residues.

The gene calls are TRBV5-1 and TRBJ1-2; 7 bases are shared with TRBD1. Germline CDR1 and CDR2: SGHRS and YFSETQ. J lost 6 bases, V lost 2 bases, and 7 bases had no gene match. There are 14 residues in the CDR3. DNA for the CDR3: TGCGCCAGCAGCTTAACGACAGGGCCGGATGGCTACACCTTC. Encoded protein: CASSLTTGPDGYTF.

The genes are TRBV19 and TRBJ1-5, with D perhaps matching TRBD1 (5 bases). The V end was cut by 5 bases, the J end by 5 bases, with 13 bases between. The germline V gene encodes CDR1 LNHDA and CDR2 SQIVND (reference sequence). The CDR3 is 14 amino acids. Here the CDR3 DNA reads TGTGCCAGTAGTGGATATATAGGGGATCAGCCCCAGCATTTT. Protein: CASSGYIGDQPQHF.

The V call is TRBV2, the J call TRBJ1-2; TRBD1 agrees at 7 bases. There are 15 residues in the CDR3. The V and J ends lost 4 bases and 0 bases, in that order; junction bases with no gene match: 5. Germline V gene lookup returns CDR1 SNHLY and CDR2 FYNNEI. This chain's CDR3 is CASSGDSASNYGYTF. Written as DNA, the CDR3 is TGTGCCAGCAGTGGGGACAGTGCCTCTAACTATGGCTACACCTTC.

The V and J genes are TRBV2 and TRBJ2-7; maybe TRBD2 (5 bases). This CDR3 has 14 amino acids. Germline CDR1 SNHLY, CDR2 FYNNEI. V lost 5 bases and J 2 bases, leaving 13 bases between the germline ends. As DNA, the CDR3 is TGTGCCAGCAGTTTAGAGGCGGGCGCCTACGAGCAGTACTTC. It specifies CASSLEAGAYEQYF.

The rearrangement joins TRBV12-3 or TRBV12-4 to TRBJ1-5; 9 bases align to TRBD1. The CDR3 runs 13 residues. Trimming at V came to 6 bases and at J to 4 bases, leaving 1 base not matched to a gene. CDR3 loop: CASRGTGNQPQHF. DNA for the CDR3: TGTGCCAGCAGGGGGACAGGGAATCAGCCCCAGCATTTT.

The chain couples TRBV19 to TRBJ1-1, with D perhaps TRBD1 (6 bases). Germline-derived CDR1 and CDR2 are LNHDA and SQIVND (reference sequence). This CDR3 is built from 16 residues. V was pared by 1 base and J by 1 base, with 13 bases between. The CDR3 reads CASSIGGPGTNTEAFF. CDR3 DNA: TGTGCCAGTAGTATAGGGGGGCCAGGTACGAACACTGAAGCTTTCTTT.

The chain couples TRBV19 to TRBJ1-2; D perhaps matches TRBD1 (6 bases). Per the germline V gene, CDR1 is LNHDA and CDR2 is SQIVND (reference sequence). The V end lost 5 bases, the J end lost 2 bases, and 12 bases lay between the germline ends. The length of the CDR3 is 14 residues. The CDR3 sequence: CASSPDRKNYGYTF. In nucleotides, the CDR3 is TGTGCCAGTAGTCCAGACAGGAAGAACTATGGCTACACCTTC. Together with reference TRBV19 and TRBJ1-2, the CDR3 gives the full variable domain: DGGITQSPKYLFRKEGQNVTLSCEQNLNHDAMYWYRQDPGQGLRLIYYSQIVNDFQKGDIAEGYSVSREKKESFPLTVTSAQKNPTAFYLCASSPDRKNYGYTFGSGTRLTVV.

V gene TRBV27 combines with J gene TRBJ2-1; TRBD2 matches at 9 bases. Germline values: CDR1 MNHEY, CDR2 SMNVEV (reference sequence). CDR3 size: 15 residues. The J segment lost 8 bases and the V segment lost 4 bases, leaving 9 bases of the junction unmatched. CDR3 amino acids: CASSSYSGSGDEQFF. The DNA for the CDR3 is TGTGCCAGCAGTTCTTATAGCGGGAGTGGGGATGAGCAGTTCTTC.

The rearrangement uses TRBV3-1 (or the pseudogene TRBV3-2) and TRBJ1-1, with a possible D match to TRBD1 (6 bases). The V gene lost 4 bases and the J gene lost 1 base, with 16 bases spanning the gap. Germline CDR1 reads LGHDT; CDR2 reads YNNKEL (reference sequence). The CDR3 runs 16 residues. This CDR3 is CASSPIDSRGNTEAFF. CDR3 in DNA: TGTGCCAGCAGCCCCATCGATTCCAGGGGGAACACTGAAGCTTTCTTT.

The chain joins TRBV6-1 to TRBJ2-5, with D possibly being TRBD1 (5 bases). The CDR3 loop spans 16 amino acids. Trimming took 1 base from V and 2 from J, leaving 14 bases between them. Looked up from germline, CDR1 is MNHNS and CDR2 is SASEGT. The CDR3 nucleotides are TGTGCCAGCAGTGAAGGGGGCGGAATAAATCAAGAGACCCAGTACTTC. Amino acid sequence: CASSEGGGINQETQYF.

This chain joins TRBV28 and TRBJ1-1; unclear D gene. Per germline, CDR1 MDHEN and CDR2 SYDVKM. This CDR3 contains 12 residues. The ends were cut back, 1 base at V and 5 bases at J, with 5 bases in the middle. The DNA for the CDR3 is TGTGCCAGCAGTTTATATCCGACTGAAGCTTTCTTT. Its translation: CASSLYPTEAFF.

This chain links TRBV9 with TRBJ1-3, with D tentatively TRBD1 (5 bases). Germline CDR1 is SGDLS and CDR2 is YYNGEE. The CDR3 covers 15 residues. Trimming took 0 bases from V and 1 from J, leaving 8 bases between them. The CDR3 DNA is TGTGCCAGCAGCGTAGGAAGGGGTTCTGGAAACACCATATATTTT. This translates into CASSVGRGSGNTIYF.

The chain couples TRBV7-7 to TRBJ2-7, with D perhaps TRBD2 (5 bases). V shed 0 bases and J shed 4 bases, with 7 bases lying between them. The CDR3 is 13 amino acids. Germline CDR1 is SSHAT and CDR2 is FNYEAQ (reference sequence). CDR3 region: CASSLAVAYEQYF. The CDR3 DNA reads TGTGCCAGCAGCTTAGCGGTAGCGTACGAGCAGTACTTC.

The CDR3 spells CASSQNGAFGNQPQHF. For the CDR3, the DNA is TGTGCCAGCAGCCAAAATGGGGCTTTCGGCAATCAGCCCCAGCATTTT. The chain uses TRBV7-8 and TRBJ1-5, with D perhaps TRBD1 (5 bases). Trimming removed 5 bases from V and 2 bases from J, with 16 bases in between. The CDR3 extends over 16 amino acids. Germline CDR1 and CDR2: SGHVS and FQNEAQ.

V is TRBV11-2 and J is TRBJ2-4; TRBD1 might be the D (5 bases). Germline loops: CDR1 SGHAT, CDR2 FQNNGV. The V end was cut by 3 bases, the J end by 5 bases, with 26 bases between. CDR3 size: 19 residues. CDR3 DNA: TGTGCCAGCAGCTTTTTTTGGGGCAGAGGAGAGGTTGTAGAAAACATTCAGTACTTC. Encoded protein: CASSFFWGRGEVVENIQYF.

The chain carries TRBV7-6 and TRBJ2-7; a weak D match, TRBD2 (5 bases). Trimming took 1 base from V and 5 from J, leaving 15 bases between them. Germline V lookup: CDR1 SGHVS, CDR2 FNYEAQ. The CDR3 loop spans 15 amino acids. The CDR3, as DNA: TGTGCCAGCAGCTTAGAATCGGGGTTTTCAAACGAGCAGTACTTC. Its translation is CASSLESGFSNEQYF.

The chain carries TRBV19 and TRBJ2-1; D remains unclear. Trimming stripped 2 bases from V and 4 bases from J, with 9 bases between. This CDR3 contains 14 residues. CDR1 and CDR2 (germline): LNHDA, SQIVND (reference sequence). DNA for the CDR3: TGTGCCAGTAGTATAAACAGTTTATACAATGAGCAGTTCTTC. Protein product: CASSINSLYNEQFF.

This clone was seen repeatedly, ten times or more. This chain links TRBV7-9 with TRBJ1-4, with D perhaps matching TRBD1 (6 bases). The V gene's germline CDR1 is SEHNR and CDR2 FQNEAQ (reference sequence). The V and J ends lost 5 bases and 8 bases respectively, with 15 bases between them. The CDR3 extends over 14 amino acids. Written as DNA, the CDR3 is TGTGCCAGCAGCCAACAGGGATTTGGCGAAAAACTGTTTTTT. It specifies CASSQQGFGEKLFF.

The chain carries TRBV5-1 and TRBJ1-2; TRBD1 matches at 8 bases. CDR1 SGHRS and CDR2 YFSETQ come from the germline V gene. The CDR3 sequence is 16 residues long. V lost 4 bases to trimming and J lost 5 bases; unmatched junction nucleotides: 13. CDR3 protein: CASSQQGGPLQYGYTF. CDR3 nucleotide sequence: TGCGCCAGCAGCCAACAGGGGGGACCCTTACAGTATGGCTACACCTTC.

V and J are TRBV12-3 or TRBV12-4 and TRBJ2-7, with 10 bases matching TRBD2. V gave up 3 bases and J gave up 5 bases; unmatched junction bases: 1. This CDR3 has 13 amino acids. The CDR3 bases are TGTGCCAGCAGTTTTACTAGCGGGAACGAGCAGTACTTC. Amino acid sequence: CASSFTSGNEQYF.

CDR3 loop: CASSPPGLAGGFYEQYF. CDR3 DNA: TGTGCCAGCAGCCCTCCGGGACTAGCGGGAGGGTTCTACGAGCAGTACTTC. V usage is TRBV14 and J usage is TRBJ2-7; 16 bases fit TRBD2. After removal of 4 bases from V and 3 bases from J, the junction contained 6 bases not matched to a gene. This CDR3 comprises 17 residues. CDR1 and CDR2 (germline): SGHDN, FVKESK.

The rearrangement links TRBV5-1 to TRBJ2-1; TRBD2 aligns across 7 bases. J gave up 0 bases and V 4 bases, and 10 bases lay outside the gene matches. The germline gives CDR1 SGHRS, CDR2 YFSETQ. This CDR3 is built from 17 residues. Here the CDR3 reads CASSHTKAGSSYNEQFF. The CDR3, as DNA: TGCGCCAGCAGCCATACTAAAGCGGGAAGCTCCTACAATGAGCAGTTCTTC.

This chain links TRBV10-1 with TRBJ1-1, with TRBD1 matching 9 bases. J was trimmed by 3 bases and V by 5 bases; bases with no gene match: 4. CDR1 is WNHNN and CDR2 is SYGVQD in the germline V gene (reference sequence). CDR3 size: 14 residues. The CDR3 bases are TGCGCCAGCAGTTTCGACAGGGGGGACACTGAAGCTTTCTTT. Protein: CASSFDRGDTEAFF.

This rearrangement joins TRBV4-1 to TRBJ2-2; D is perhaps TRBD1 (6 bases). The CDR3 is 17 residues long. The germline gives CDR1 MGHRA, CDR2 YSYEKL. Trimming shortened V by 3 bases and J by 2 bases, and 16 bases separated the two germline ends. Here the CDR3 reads CASSQGYTGYNTGELFF. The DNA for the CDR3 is TGCGCCAGCAGCCAGGGCTACACAGGGTATAACACCGGGGAGCTGTTTTTT.

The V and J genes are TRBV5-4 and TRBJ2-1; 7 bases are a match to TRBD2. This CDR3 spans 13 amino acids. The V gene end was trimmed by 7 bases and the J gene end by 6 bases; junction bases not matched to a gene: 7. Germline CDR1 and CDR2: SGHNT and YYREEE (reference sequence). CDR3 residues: CASSPSGGNEQFF. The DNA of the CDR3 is TGTGCCAGCTCCCCTAGCGGAGGCAATGAGCAGTTCTTC.

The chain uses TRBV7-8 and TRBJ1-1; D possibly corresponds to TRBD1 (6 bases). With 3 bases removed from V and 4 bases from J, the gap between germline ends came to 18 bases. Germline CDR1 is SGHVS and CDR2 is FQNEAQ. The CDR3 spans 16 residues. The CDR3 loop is CASSFRGGGMGTEAFF. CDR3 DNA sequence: TGTGCCAGCAGCTTCCGCGGGGGCGGGATGGGCACTGAAGCTTTCTTT. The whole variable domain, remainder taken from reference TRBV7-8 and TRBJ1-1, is GAGVSQSPRYKVAKRGQDVALRCDPISGHVSLFWYQQALGQGPEFLTYFQNEAQLDKSGLPSDRFFAERPEGSVSTLKIQRTQQEDSAVYLCASSFRGGGMGTEAFFGQGTRLTVV.